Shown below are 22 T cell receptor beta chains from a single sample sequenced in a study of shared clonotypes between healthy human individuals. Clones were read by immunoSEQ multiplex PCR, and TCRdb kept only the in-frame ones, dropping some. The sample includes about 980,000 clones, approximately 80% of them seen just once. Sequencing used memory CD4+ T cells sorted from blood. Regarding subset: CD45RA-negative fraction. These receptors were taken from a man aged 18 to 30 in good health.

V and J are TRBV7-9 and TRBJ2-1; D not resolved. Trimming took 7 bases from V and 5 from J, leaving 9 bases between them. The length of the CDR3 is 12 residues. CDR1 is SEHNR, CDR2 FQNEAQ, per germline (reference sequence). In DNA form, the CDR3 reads TGTGCCAGCAACCCGCCGCACAATGAGCAGTTCTTC. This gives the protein CASNPPHNEQFF. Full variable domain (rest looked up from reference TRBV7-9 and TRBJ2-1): DTGVSQNPRHKITKRGQNVTFRCDPISEHNRLYWYRQTLGQGPEFLTYFQNEAQLEKSRLLSDRFSAERPKGSFSTLEIQRTEQGDSAMYLCASNPPHNEQFFGPGTRLTVL.

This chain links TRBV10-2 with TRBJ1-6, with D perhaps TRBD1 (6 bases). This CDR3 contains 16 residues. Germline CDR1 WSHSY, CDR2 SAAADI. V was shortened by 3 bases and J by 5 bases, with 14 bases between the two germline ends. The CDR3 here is CASSDVGGIDNSPLHF. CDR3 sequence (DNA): TGCGCCAGCAGTGACGTAGGGGGAATCGATAATTCACCCCTCCACTTT.

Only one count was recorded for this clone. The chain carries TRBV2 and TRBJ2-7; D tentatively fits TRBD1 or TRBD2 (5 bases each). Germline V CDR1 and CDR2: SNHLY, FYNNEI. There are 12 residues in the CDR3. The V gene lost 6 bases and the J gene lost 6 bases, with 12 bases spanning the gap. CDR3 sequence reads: CASSVTRGEQYF. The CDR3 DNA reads TGTGCCAGCAGCGTCACTAGGGGCGAGCAGTACTTC.

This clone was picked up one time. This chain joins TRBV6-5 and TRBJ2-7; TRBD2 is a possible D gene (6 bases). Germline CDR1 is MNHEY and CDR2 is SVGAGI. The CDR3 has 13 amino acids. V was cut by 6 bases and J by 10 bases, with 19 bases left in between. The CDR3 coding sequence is TGTGCCAGCAGGGAAATGAGGAGGGCCAATCAGTACTTC. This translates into CASREMRRANQYF.

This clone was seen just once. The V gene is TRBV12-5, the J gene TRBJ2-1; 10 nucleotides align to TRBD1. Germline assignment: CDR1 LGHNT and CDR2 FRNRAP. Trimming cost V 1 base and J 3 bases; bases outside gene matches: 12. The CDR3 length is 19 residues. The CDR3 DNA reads TGTGCTAGTGGTTTGGAAAGACAGGGGGCCTCTTGGGACTACAATGAGCAGTTCTTC. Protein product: CASGLERQGASWDYNEQFF.

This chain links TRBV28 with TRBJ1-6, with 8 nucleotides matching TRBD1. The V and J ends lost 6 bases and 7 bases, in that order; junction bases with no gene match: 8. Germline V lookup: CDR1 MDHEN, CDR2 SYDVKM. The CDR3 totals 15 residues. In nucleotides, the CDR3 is TGTGCCAGCAGCCAGAGACAGGGGTGGAATTCACCCCTCCACTTT. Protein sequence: CASSQRQGWNSPLHF.

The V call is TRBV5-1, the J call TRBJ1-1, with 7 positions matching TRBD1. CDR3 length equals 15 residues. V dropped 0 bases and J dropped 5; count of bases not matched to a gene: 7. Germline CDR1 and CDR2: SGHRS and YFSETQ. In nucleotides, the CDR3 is TGCGCCAGCAGCTTGGGATCAGGGGGGAGTACTGAAGCTTTCTTT. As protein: CASSLGSGGSTEAFF.

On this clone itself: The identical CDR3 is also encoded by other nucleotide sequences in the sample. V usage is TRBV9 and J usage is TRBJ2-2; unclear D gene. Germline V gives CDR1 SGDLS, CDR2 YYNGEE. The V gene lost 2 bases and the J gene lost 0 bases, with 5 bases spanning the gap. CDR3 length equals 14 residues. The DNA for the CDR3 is TGTGCCAGCAGCGTGCCCCCGAACACCGGGGAGCTGTTTTTT. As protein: CASSVPPNTGELFF.

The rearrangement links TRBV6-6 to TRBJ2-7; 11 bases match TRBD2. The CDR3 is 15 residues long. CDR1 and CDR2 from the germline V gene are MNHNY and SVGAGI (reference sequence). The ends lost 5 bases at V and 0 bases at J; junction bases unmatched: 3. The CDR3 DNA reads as TGTGCCAGCAGTACTAGCGGGGGCTACTCCTACGAGCAGTACTTC. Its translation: CASSTSGGYSYEQYF.

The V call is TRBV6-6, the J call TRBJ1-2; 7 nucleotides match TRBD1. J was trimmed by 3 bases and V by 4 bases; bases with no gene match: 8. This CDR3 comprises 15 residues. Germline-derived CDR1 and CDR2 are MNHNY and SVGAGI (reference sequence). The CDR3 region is CASSSPSTGDYGYTF. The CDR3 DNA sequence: TGTGCCAGCAGTTCGCCCTCAACAGGGGACTATGGCTACACCTTC.

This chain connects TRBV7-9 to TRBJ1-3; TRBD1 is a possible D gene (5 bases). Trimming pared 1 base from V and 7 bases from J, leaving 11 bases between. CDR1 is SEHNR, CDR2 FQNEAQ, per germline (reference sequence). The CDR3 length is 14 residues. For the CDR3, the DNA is TGTGCCAGCAGCTTAGTAGGCAGGGATAACACCATATATTTT. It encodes CASSLVGRDNTIYF.

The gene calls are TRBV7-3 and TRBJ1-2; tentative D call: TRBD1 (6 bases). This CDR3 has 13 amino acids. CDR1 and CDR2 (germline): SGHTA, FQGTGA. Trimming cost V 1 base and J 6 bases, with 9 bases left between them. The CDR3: CASSLRPGDGYTF. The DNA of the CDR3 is TGTGCCAGCAGCTTAAGGCCAGGGGATGGCTACACCTTC.

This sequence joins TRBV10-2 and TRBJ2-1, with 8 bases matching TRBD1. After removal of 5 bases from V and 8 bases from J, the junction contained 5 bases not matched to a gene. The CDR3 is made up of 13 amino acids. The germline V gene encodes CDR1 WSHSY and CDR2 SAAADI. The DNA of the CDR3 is TGCGCCAGCAGTCCTGACAGGGGCCATGAGCAGTTCTTC. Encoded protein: CASSPDRGHEQFF.

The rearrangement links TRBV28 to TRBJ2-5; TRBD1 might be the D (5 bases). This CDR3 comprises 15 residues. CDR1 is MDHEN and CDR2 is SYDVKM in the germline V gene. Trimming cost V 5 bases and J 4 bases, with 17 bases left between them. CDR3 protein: CASSPSGRIRETQYF. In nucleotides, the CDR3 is TGTGCCAGCAGTCCTTCAGGGCGGATTAGAGAGACCCAGTACTTC.

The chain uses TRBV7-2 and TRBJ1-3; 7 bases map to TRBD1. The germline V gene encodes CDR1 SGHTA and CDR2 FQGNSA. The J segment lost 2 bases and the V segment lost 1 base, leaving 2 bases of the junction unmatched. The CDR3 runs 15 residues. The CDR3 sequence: CASSLVGTAGNTIYF. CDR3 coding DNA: TGTGCCAGCAGCTTAGTAGGGACAGCTGGAAACACCATATATTTT.

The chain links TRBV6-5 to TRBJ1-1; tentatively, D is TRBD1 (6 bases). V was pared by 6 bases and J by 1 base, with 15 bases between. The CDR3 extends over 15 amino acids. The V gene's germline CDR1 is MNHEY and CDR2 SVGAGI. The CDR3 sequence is CASRSPTGPNTEAFF. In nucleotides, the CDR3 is TGTGCCAGCAGATCCCCGACAGGTCCGAACACTGAAGCTTTCTTT.

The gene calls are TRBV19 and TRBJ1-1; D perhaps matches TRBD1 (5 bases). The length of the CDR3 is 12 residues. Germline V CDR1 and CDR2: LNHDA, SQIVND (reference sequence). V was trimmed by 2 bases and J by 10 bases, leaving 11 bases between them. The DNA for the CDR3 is TGTGCCAGTAGTATACAGGGTCTTGGAGCTTTCTTT. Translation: CASSIQGLGAFF.

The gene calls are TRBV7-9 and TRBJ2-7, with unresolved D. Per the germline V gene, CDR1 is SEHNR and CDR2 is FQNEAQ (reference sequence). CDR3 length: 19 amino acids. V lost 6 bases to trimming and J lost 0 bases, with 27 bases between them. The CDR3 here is CASRPQAGSASRGSYEQYF. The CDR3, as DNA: TGTGCCAGCAGACCCCAGGCAGGTTCAGCGTCTAGAGGCTCCTACGAGCAGTACTTC. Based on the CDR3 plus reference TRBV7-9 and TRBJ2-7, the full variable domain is DTGVSQNPRHKITKRGQNVTFRCDPISEHNRLYWYRQTLGQGPEFLTYFQNEAQLEKSRLLSDRFSAERPKGSFSTLEIQRTEQGDSAMYLCASRPQAGSASRGSYEQYFGPGTRLTVT.

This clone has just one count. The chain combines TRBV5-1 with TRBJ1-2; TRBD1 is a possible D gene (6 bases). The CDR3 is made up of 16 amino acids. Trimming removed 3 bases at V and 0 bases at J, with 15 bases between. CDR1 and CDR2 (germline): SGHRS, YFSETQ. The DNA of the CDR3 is TGCGCCAGCAGCTCAGATGGACAGAGTCCTAACTATGGCTACACCTTC. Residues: CASSSDGQSPNYGYTF. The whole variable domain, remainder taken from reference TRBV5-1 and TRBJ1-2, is KAGVTQTPRYLIKTRGQQVTLSCSPISGHRSVSWYQQTPGQGLQFLFEYFSETQRNKGNFPGRFSGRQFSNSRSEMNVSTLELGDSALYLCASSSDGQSPNYGYTFGSGTRLTVV.

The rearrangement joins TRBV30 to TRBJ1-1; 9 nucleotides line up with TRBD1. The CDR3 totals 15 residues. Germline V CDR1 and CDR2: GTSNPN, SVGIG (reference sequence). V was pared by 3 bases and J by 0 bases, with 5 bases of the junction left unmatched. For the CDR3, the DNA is TGTGCCTGGAGGAGGGGACAGGGAATGAACACTGAAGCTTTCTTT. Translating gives CAWRRGQGMNTEAFF.

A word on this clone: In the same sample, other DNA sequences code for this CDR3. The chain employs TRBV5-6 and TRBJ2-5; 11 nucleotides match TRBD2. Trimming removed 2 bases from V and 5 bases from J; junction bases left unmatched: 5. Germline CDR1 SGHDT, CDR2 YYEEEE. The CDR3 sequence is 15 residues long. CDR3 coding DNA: TGTGCCAGCAGCTTTAGCGGGAGGGCCGAGGAGACCCAGTACTTC. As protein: CASSFSGRAEETQYF.

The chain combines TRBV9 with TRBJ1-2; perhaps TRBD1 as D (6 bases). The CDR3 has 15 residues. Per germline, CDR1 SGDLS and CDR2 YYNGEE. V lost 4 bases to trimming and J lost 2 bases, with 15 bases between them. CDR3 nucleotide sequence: TGTGCCAGCAGCCCGAGTTGGGACACCAACTATGGCTACACCTTC. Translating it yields CASSPSWDTNYGYTF.